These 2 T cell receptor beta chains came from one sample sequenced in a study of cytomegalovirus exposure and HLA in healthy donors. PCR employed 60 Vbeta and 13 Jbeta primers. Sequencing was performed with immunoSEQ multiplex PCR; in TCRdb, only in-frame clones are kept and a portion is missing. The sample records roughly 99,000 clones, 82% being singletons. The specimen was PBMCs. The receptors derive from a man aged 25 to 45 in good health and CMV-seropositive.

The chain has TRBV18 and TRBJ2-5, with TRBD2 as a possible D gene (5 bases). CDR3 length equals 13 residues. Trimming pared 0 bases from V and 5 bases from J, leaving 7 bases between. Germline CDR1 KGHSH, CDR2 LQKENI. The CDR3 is CASSPPGVETQYF. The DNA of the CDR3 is TGTGCCAGCTCACCACCCGGGGTGGAGACCCAGTACTTC.

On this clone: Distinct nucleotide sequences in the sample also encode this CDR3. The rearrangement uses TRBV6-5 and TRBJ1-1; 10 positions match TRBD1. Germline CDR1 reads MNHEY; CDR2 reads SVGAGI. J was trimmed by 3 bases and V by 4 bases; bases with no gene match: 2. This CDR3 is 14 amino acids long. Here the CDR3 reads CASSSGTGDTEAFF. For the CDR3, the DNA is TGTGCCAGCAGTTCCGGGACAGGGGACACTGAAGCTTTCTTT.